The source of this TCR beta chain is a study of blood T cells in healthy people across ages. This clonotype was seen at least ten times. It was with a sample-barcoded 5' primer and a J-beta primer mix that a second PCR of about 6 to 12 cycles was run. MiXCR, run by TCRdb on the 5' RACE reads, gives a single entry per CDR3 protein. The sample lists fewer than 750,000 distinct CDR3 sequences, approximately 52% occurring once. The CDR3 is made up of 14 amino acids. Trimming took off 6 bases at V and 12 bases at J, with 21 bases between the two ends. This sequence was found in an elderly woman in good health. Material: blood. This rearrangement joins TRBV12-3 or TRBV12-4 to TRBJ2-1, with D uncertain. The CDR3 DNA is TGTGCCAGCAGCACTACAGTTCCCGGGCACCGGCAGTTCTTC. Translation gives CASSTTVPGHRQFF.